The 13 T cell receptor beta chains below all came from one sample that was sequenced in a study of post-analysis software for immune sequencing data. Overall study results and limits: The study found TRBV5-6, TRBV5-1 and TRBV20-1 among roughly 5 TRBV segments more frequent in patients than controls.

Each TCR beta cDNA library carried unique molecular identifiers. TCRdb processed the PCR reads anew with MiXCR; each CDR3 protein has one entry. The table has roughly 620,000 distinct CDR3 sequences, around 40% seen once; the top ten hold approximately 1.7%. These receptors' targets are unknown. Sequenced: blood. These receptors were obtained from a girl between 5 and 17 years old with multiple sclerosis.

The gene calls are TRBV6-2 or TRBV6-3 and TRBJ2-1; D is unclear. From germline, CDR1 is MNHEY and CDR2 SVGEGT. This CDR3 region has 12 residues. The ends were cut back, 5 bases at V and 7 bases at J, with 9 bases in the middle. The CDR3 is CASSIVTNEQFF. The CDR3 region has the DNA TGTGCCAGCAGTATAGTTACGAATGAGCAGTTCTTC.

The chain links TRBV12-3 or TRBV12-4 to TRBJ2-4; 9 positions match TRBD1. J gave up 0 bases and V 3 bases, and 6 bases lay outside the gene matches. The CDR3 is made up of 17 amino acids. CDR3 loop: CASSLHRTGVAKNIQYF. The CDR3, as DNA: TGTGCCAGCAGTTTGCACCGGACAGGGGTAGCCAAAAACATTCAGTACTTC.

Notes on this clonotype: Germline is not matched at one junction end, which may reflect a read error. This chain connects TRBV3-1 to TRBJ2-3, with 10 bases that match TRBD2. The CDR3 is 17 amino acids. The germline CDR1 and CDR2 sequences are LGHDT and YNNKEL (reference sequence). The CDR3 reads CASSPRTSGKYTDTQYF. The CDR3 nucleotides are TGCGCCAGCAGCCCCAGAACTAGCGGGAAATACACAGATACGCAGTATTTT.

Note on this clonotype: A read error may produce the germline difference seen at one junction end. This sequence joins TRBV12-3 or TRBV12-4 and TRBJ2-3; 8 bases are a match to TRBD1. This CDR3 is 14 amino acids long. CDR3 loop: CASSFDRGGDTEYF. CDR3 DNA sequence: TGTGCCAGCAGTTTCGACAGGGGAGGAGATACGGAGTATTTT.

The sample holds a few counts of this clonotype. The chain carries TRBV12-3 or TRBV12-4 and TRBJ2-1; D possibly corresponds to TRBD1 (5 bases). Deletions cut 7 bases from V and 4 bases from J, with 17 bases between. The CDR3 runs 15 residues. The CDR3 is CASILTAGSYNEQFF. CDR3 bases: TGTGCCAGCATCTTGACAGCCGGTTCATACAATGAGCAGTTCTTC.

This CDR3 reads CASSDRTGLPADTQYF. The CDR3 region has the DNA TGTGCCAGCTCCGACCGGACAGGGCTCCCCGCAGATACGCAGTATTTT. The genes are TRBV18 and TRBJ2-3; TRBD1 agrees at 8 bases. The CDR3 has 16 residues. CDR1 KGHSH and CDR2 LQKENI come from the germline V gene. V dropped 6 bases and J dropped 4; count of bases not matched to a gene: 12.

The CDR3 is CASSHQGKKENIQYF. DNA of the CDR3: TGTGCCAGCAGCCATCAAGGGAAAAAGGAAAACATTCAGTACTTC. This sequence joins TRBV7-9 and TRBJ2-4; D remains ambiguous. The CDR3 runs 15 residues. The germline V gene encodes CDR1 SEHNR and CDR2 FQNEAQ (reference sequence). Trimming left V 5 bases short and J 5 bases short, with 16 bases between.

V is TRBV20-1 and J is TRBJ2-1, with 10 nucleotides matching TRBD2. This CDR3 spans 15 amino acids. Germline CDR1 is DFQATT and CDR2 is SNEGSKA (reference sequence). V trimming: 2 bases; J trimming: 9 bases; junction bases outside the gene matches: 10. The CDR3 coding sequence is TGCAGTGCTAGATCTAGCGGGAGTTTCCAGAGTGAGCAGTTCTTC. Protein: CSARSSGSFQSEQFF.

About this clonotype: The junction and the germline gene differ at one end; a read error may be behind it. This rearrangement joins TRBV5-6 to TRBJ2-3, with D tentatively TRBD1 (6 bases). This CDR3 comprises 15 residues. From germline, CDR1 is SGHDT and CDR2 YYEEEE. The DNA for the CDR3 is TGTGCCAGCAGCTTGAATGGCCAAGGGGGAGATGCGCAGTATTTT. Translating gives CASSLNGQGGDAQYF.

This chain connects TRBV4-2 to TRBJ2-2; D ambiguous. Per germline, CDR1 LGHNA and CDR2 YNFKEQ. The CDR3 is 16 amino acids. Trimming shortened V by 4 bases and J by 2 bases, and 14 bases separated the two germline ends. CDR3 nucleotide sequence: TGTGCCAGCAGCCCCCAGGCTAGGGTCAACACCGGGGAGCTGTTTTTT. Protein: CASSPQARVNTGELFF.

The genes are TRBV29-1 and TRBJ1-1; 7 positions agree with TRBD1. CDR3 length: 13 residues. The germline V gene encodes CDR1 SQVTM and CDR2 ANQGSEA. Unmatched junction bases numbered 3, after V lost 4 bases and J lost 1 base. The CDR3 region has the DNA TGCAGCGTTGCAAGACAGGGGAACACTGAAGCTTTCTTT. This translates into CSVARQGNTEAFF.

The CDR3 nucleotides read TGTGCCAGCAGTGAAGCAACAGTCTATGGCTACACCTTC. Its translation is CASSEATVYGYTF. The chain links TRBV2 to TRBJ1-2; no clear D. The CDR3 covers 13 residues. CDR1 and CDR2 (germline): SNHLY, FYNNEI. V was clipped by 0 bases and J by 4 bases, with 6 bases between them.

In this sample, this clonotype turned up a few times. The CDR3, as DNA: TGTGCCAGCAGCCAAGATAACCGGGGGGTCCTCAATGAGCAGTTCTTC. Translated, it gives CASSQDNRGVLNEQFF. The gene calls are TRBV3-1 and TRBJ2-1; 7 bases line up with TRBD2. J gave up 6 bases and V 0 bases, and 8 bases lay outside the gene matches. Germline lookup yields CDR1 LGHDT and CDR2 YNNKEL (reference sequence). The CDR3 has 16 residues.